The clone carrying this T cell receptor (beta chain) was seen once. The record originates from a study of technical replicates of blood from a handful of donors. V lost 2 bases and J lost 4; bases outside the gene matches: 6. CDR3 length: 14 amino acids. Germline V lookup: CDR1 GTSNPN, CDR2 SVGIG (reference sequence). Only in-frame clones appear in the TCRdb table, and some are missing; sequencing was by immunoSEQ multiplex PCR. The table has approximately 88,000 clones, about 94% seen once; the top ten hold about 0.23%. V is TRBV30 and J is TRBJ2-3; TRBD2 matches 7 bases. Sequencing was performed on T cells isolated from PBMCs. The sequence was obtained from a human donor in good health. CDR3 residues: CAWSPGLVSDTQYF. DNA for the CDR3: TGTGCCTGGAGTCCAGGACTAGTATCAGATACGCAGTATTTT.